This T cell receptor (beta chain) was found in a study of blood T cell repertoires in COVID-19. Study background: Collection of acute and convalescent COVID-19 samples took place in the United States, Italy and Spain.

Individuals aged about 18 to 100 years were recruited from about two dozen US areas. Cohorts were based on clinical histories the participants reported. Two negative PCRs, clearance, or symptom resolution had been documented for recovered Cohort 3 donors. CDR3 size: 14 residues. The ends lost 9 bases at V and 2 bases at J; junction bases unmatched: 9. Germline lookup yields CDR1 MNHEY and CDR2 SVGAGI. Data came from immunoSEQ multiplex PCR; TCRdb stores just in-frame clones and leaves some out. The sample lists fewer than 200,000 clones, approximately 82% seen once, with nearly 4.5% in the top ten. The sequence was collected from a woman in her forties or fifties who had recovered from COVID-19. The sequencing input was PBMCs or T cells enriched from blood (not recorded which). The rearrangement joins TRBV6-5 to TRBJ2-7, with 8 bases fitting TRBD2. The CDR3 DNA reads as TGTGCCAGTTGGTCGGGAGGGCCCCCCTACGAGCAGTACGTC. Protein sequence: CASWSGGPPYEQYV.